This passage covers 22 T cell receptor beta chains from one sample sequenced in a study of T-cell memory formation after mild COVID-19. Via MiXCR, TCRdb re-called the 5' RACE reads, giving one row per CDR3 protein. The sample has about 6,100 distinct CDR3 sequences; over 15% are singletons. Sequencing was done on a sample of PBMCs or a T cell subset sorted from them (not recorded which). The receptor set was obtained from an adult woman who had mild COVID-19 (a few samples of this study predate the infection). Cell type and time point are not known.

This clonotype was detected ten times or more. The V gene is TRBV15, the J gene TRBJ2-3; D is uncertain. CDR1 is LNHNV, CDR2 YYDKDF, per germline (reference sequence). V lost 0 bases and J 0 bases, leaving 7 bases between the germline ends. This CDR3 is built from 15 residues. CDR3 coding DNA: TGTGCCACCAGCAGAGATTTGGGGAGCACAGATACGCAGTATTTT. Its translation is CATSRDLGSTDTQYF.

The chain links TRBV6-5 to TRBJ2-7; possible D gene TRBD1, 6 bases. V lost 5 bases and J 4 bases, leaving 9 bases between the germline ends. This CDR3 has 12 amino acids. The V gene's germline CDR1 is MNHEY and CDR2 SVGAGI. Written as DNA, the CDR3 is TGTGCCAGCAGTAGGGACAAATACGAGCAGTACTTC. Residues: CASSRDKYEQYF.

This clonotype is classed as medium-sized. The chain joins TRBV4-3 to TRBJ2-7; the D gene is possibly TRBD2 (5 bases). Trimming took 0 bases from V and 0 from J, leaving 6 bases between them. This CDR3 comprises 14 residues. Per germline, CDR1 LGHNA and CDR2 YSLEER. CDR3 protein: CASSQETTSYEQYF. In DNA form, the CDR3 reads TGCGCCAGCAGCCAAGAGACTACCTCCTACGAGCAGTACTTC.

This clonotype is judged medium-sized. This chain joins TRBV7-8 and TRBJ2-3; 7 nucleotides agree with TRBD2. Per germline, CDR1 SGHVS and CDR2 FQNEAQ. The CDR3 has 19 amino acids. With 2 bases clipped from V and 1 base from J, the junction kept 15 bases outside the gene matches. The CDR3 reads CASSLLVGGPSVGTDTQYF. CDR3 sequence (DNA): TGTGCCAGCAGCTTATTGGTGGGAGGGCCCTCTGTAGGCACAGATACGCAGTATTTT.

In its sample, this clonotype is medium-sized. This sequence joins TRBV6-5 and TRBJ1-3; D is ambiguous. The CDR3 consists of 15 residues. CDR1 MNHEY and CDR2 SVGAGI come from the germline V gene. V was shortened by 2 bases and J by 4 bases, with 12 bases between the two germline ends. CDR3 coding DNA: TGTGCCAGCAGTTACGACGCCTTGCTGGGAAACACCATATATTTT. This gives the protein CASSYDALLGNTIYF.

By sample fraction, this clonotype is medium-sized. The rearrangement uses TRBV7-2 and TRBJ1-1; 7 bases fit TRBD1. V trimming: 1 base; J trimming: 4 bases; junction bases outside the gene matches: 9. There are 16 residues in the CDR3. CDR1 SGHTA and CDR2 FQGNSA come from the germline V gene. CDR3 region: CASSLVTGTAGTEAFF. DNA for the CDR3: TGTGCCAGCAGCTTAGTGACGGGGACAGCAGGCACTGAAGCTTTCTTT. Using reference TRBV7-2 and TRBJ1-1 for the parts outside the CDR3, the full variable domain is GAGVSQSPSNKVTEKGKDVELRCDPISGHTALYWYRQSLGQGLEFLIYFQGNSAPDKSGLPSDRFSAERTGGSVSTLTIQRTQQEDSAVYLCASSLVTGTAGTEAFFGQGTRLTVV.

This clonotype occurred once. The chain joins TRBV12-3 or TRBV12-4 to TRBJ1-6, with a tentative D call TRBD1 (6 bases). The germline V and J ends were trimmed by 5 bases and 8 bases, with 10 bases remaining between them. This CDR3 region has 13 residues. The CDR3 DNA follows: TGTGCCAGCAGTCCGGACAGAGATTCACCCCTCCACTTT. Translation gives CASSPDRDSPLHF.

Relative to its sample, this clonotype is medium-sized. This rearrangement joins TRBV28 to TRBJ2-5; D is undetermined. V was trimmed by 3 bases and J by 5 bases, leaving 10 bases between them. The germline CDR1 and CDR2 sequences are MDHEN and SYDVKM. CDR3 length equals 13 residues. The CDR3 sequence: CASSFQPRETQYF. The CDR3 coding sequence is TGTGCCAGCAGTTTTCAGCCAAGGGAGACCCAGTACTTC.

This clonotype is medium-sized in the sample. The chain employs TRBV29-1 and TRBJ2-7; 9 bases are shared with TRBD1. Germline values: CDR1 SQVTM, CDR2 ANQGSEA. The CDR3 has 14 amino acids. J was trimmed by 2 bases and V by 8 bases; bases with no gene match: 10. The CDR3 here is CSSQGGQGPYEQYF. The CDR3 DNA reads TGCAGCTCACAAGGGGGACAGGGACCCTACGAGCAGTACTTC.

This sequence joins TRBV18 and TRBJ2-3; D is perhaps TRBD1 (7 bases). CDR3 size: 16 residues. V dropped 2 bases and J dropped 4 bases, with 16 bases sitting between them. CDR1 and CDR2 from the germline V gene are KGHSH and LQKENI. As DNA, the CDR3 is TGTGCCAGCTCACCAGCTCAGGGGGGCGTGGCAGATACGCAGTATTTT. Its protein is CASSPAQGGVADTQYF.

This clonotype was detected many times. The V and J genes are TRBV27 and TRBJ2-5, with 11 bases aligning to TRBD2. CDR1 MNHEY and CDR2 SMNVEV come from the germline V gene (reference sequence). Germline trimming cut 5 bases from V and 3 bases from J; bases unmatched to any gene: 5. CDR3 size: 15 residues. Here the CDR3 DNA reads TGTGCCAGCAGTAAGACGGGACTAGCGGAAGAGACCCAGTACTTC. Amino acids: CASSKTGLAEETQYF.

This clonotype was counted at least ten times. This chain uses TRBV6-5 with TRBJ2-5; D assignment may be TRBD1 or TRBD2 (6 bases each). The CDR3 contains 20 residues. V was cut by 0 bases and J by 0 bases, with 23 bases left in between. The germline gives CDR1 MNHEY, CDR2 SVGAGI. The DNA for the CDR3 is TGTGCCAGCAGTTACTCCTCATTGAGGGGGGCGGATAGCTACCAAGAGACCCAGTACTTC. This translates into CASSYSSLRGADSYQETQYF.

This clonotype has ten or more counts. The chain employs TRBV2 and TRBJ1-2, with a possible D match to TRBD1 (6 bases). Germline V gene lookup returns CDR1 SNHLY and CDR2 FYNNEI. V lost 7 bases and J lost 4, with 10 bases in between. This CDR3 has 12 residues. The CDR3 protein is CASIGGFYGYTF. The CDR3 nucleotides read TGTGCCAGCATAGGGGGGTTCTATGGCTACACCTTC.

This clonotype was seen many times. CDR3 in DNA: TGTGCCAGCAGCTTAGTATCCAGCGGGGGGACCTACAATGAGCAGTTCTTC. Its protein is CASSLVSSGGTYNEQFF. The V and J genes are TRBV7-6 and TRBJ2-1, with 9 bases matching TRBD2. Germline lookup yields CDR1 SGHVS and CDR2 FNYEAQ. The CDR3 extends over 17 amino acids. The trim removed 1 base at V and 2 bases at J, leaving 6 bases unmatched.

The CDR3 DNA is TGTGCCAGCAGTCGTACTACAGGGTTCTCTGGAAACACCATATATTTT. Protein product: CASSRTTGFSGNTIYF. The chain uses TRBV27 and TRBJ1-3; a weak D match, TRBD1 (6 bases). The CDR3 length is 16 residues. Germline V lookup: CDR1 MNHEY, CDR2 SMNVEV (reference sequence). V lost 5 bases and J lost 0, with 14 bases in between.

This clonotype is labeled medium-sized (0.01 to 0.1%). The V gene is TRBV29-1, the J gene TRBJ1-4, with a tentative D call TRBD1 (5 bases). The CDR3 totals 13 residues. Germline CDR1 is SQVTM and CDR2 is ANQGSEA. V was clipped by 5 bases and J by 5 bases, with 12 bases between them. In nucleotides, the CDR3 is TGCAGCGTTCACGGGACCTCAAATGAAAAACTGTTTTTT. Protein product: CSVHGTSNEKLFF.

The chain employs TRBV5-5 and TRBJ1-5, with 9 bases that match TRBD1. Germline V gives CDR1 SGHKS, CDR2 YYEKEE (reference sequence). CDR3 length equals 16 residues. The junction had 7 bases not matched to a gene; V was cut back by 3 bases and J by 3 bases. The CDR3 DNA reads TGTGCCAGCAGCTCCGTGAGGACAGGGGCCAATCAGCCCCAGCATTTT. Its translation: CASSSVRTGANQPQHF.

The genes are TRBV6-2 or TRBV6-3 and TRBJ2-5, with 7 bases matching TRBD1. The CDR3 covers 15 residues. Per germline, CDR1 MNHEY and CDR2 SVGEGT. J gave up 5 bases and V 2 bases, and 8 bases lay outside the gene matches. The CDR3 region is CASSYTGTAAETQYF. DNA for the CDR3: TGTGCCAGCAGTTACACCGGGACAGCCGCGGAGACCCAGTACTTC.

V usage is TRBV7-2 and J usage is TRBJ1-2, with D possibly TRBD1 on 5 matching bases. The germline V gene encodes CDR1 SGHTA and CDR2 FQGNSA. Trimming left V 4 bases short and J 3 bases short, with 15 bases between. The CDR3 has 15 residues. CDR3 sequence reads: CASSSYRQGDYGYTF. CDR3 in DNA: TGTGCCAGCAGCTCCTATCGGCAGGGAGACTATGGCTACACCTTC.

The chain is built from TRBV12-3 or TRBV12-4 and TRBJ2-3, with TRBD1 matching over 10 bases. V shed 7 bases and J 6 bases; nucleotides not matched to a gene: 4. This CDR3 is 13 amino acids long. In DNA, the CDR3 is TGTGCCAGCACCAAGGGACAGGGGGATACGCAGTATTTT. It translates to CASTKGQGDTQYF.

This chain uses TRBV7-2 with TRBJ1-2; 9 bases agree with TRBD1. J was trimmed by 4 bases and V by 0 bases; bases with no gene match: 6. Germline V lookup: CDR1 SGHTA, CDR2 FQGNSA. This CDR3 region has 16 residues. CDR3 residues: CASSLAAGQGSYGYTF. The CDR3 DNA is TGTGCCAGCAGCTTAGCGGCGGGACAGGGCTCCTATGGCTACACCTTC.

This sequence joins TRBV24-1 and TRBJ2-3; TRBD1 aligns across 7 bases. Germline V CDR1 and CDR2: KGHDR, SFDVKD. CDR3 length: 17 residues. Losses at the gene ends were 6 bases for V and 2 bases for J; bases not matched to a gene: 13. DNA of the CDR3: TGTGCCACCAGTCCCTTAAGCGAGGGGGCCAACACAGATACGCAGTATTTT. The encoded protein is CATSPLSEGANTDTQYF.